Presented here are 17 T cell receptor beta chains from one specimen sequenced in a study of cytomegalovirus exposure and HLA in healthy donors. The primer mix had 60 Vbeta and 13 Jbeta primers. Clones were sequenced by immunoSEQ multiplex PCR, and TCRdb holds only the in-frame ones, with some missing. The sample carries 150,000 or so clones, around 68% recorded once. The sequencing sample was made of PBMCs. The receptors originated from a man aged 25-45 years in good health and CMV-seropositive.

This clone was recorded once. V is TRBV28 and J is TRBJ2-7, with 9 bases fitting TRBD2. CDR3 size: 14 residues. Looked up from germline, CDR1 is MDHEN and CDR2 is SYDVKM. With 4 bases clipped from V and 4 bases from J, the junction kept 5 bases outside the gene matches. For the CDR3, the DNA is TGTGCCAGCAGTTCAGCGGGAGGTTTATACGAGCAGTACTTC. It yields the protein CASSSAGGLYEQYF.

V is TRBV7-3 and J is TRBJ1-1; the D gene is possibly TRBD1 (6 bases). CDR1 and CDR2 (germline): SGHTA, FQGTGA. The ends were cut back, 7 bases at V and 0 bases at J, with 21 bases in the middle. CDR3 length: 17 amino acids. This CDR3 is CASTKGDIITMNTEAFF. CDR3 DNA sequence: TGTGCCAGCACTAAGGGGGACATAATTACCATGAACACTGAAGCTTTCTTT.

This clone was counted between two and nine times. V usage is TRBV18 and J usage is TRBJ2-7; D is perhaps TRBD2 (6 bases). The CDR3 is 17 residues long. V lost 3 bases to trimming and J lost 1 base, with 19 bases between them. CDR1 KGHSH and CDR2 LQKENI come from the germline V gene. The CDR3 loop reads CASSPLMIAATSYEQYF. The CDR3, as DNA: TGTGCCAGCTCACCCCTGATGATAGCGGCCACGTCCTACGAGCAGTACTTC.

The chain links TRBV11-2 to TRBJ2-3; 9 bases line up with TRBD2. V gave up 2 bases and J gave up 1 base; unmatched junction bases: 1. Germline CDR1 SGHAT, CDR2 FQNNGV. This CDR3 has 15 residues. CDR3 coding DNA: TGTGCCAGCAGCTTACAGCGGGAGGGCACAGATACGCAGTATTTT. This sequence encodes CASSLQREGTDTQYF.

The sample holds one count of this clone. The gene calls are TRBV30 and TRBJ2-3, with D maybe TRBD2 (6 bases). The V end was cut by 5 bases, the J end by 0 bases, with 27 bases between. Germline V gene sequence: CDR1 GTSNPN, CDR2 SVGIG (reference sequence). The CDR3 is 19 residues long. Here the CDR3 reads CAWARAGGLAYSSTDTQYF. DNA of the CDR3: TGTGCCTGGGCCCGCGCTGGGGGTCTAGCGTACTCTAGCACAGATACGCAGTATTTT.

The CDR3 nucleotides read TGTGCCAGCAGCTTAGCACCCGGGACTAGCGAGCAGTTCTTC. This gives the protein CASSLAPGTSEQFF. The chain uses TRBV7-2 and TRBJ2-1, with TRBD2 identical over 9 bases. The V gene end was trimmed by 0 bases and the J gene end by 10 bases; junction bases not matched to a gene: 4. This CDR3 is 14 amino acids long. Germline loops: CDR1 SGHTA, CDR2 FQGNSA.

The chain has TRBV27 and TRBJ1-1; possibly TRBD1 for D (5 bases). With 5 bases removed from V and 4 bases from J, the gap between germline ends came to 14 bases. There are 14 residues in the CDR3. Germline V gene data show CDR1 as MNHEY and CDR2 as SMNVEV (reference sequence). CDR3 region: CASSPRGSGTEAFF. In DNA form, the CDR3 reads TGTGCCAGCAGTCCGCGGGGGTCCGGCACTGAAGCTTTCTTT.

This clone was counted a few times. This chain uses TRBV5-4 with TRBJ1-2; TRBD1 is a possible D gene (5 bases). Germline assignment: CDR1 SGHNT and CDR2 YYREEE (reference sequence). This CDR3 spans 12 amino acids. Trimming removed 2 bases at V and 6 bases at J, with 8 bases between. The CDR3 DNA reads TGTGCCAGCAGCTTACAGGACGATGGCTACACCTTC. Amino acids: CASSLQDDGYTF. Filled out from reference TRBV5-4 and TRBJ1-2, the complete variable domain reads ETGVTQSPTHLIKTRGQQVTLRCSSQSGHNTVSWYQQALGQGPQFIFQYYREEENGRGNFPPRFSGLQFPNYSSELNVNALELDDSALYLCASSLQDDGYTFGSGTRLTVV.

This clone has only a few counts. The chain combines TRBV6-1 with TRBJ1-5; no clear D gene. Germline CDR1 and CDR2: MNHNS and SASEGT. This CDR3 is built from 15 residues. Trimming cost V 4 bases and J 0 bases, with 10 bases left between them. The CDR3 nucleotides read TGTGCCAGCAGTGGAGGAGTTTATAGCAATCAGCCCCAGCATTTT. It encodes CASSGGVYSNQPQHF.

The J gene is TRBJ2-7, the V gene TRBV5-1, with D perhaps matching TRBD1 (5 bases). There are 15 residues in the CDR3. Trimming took off 0 bases at V and 3 bases at J, with 13 bases between the two ends. CDR1 SGHRS and CDR2 YFSETQ come from the germline V gene. CDR3 nucleotides: TGCGCCAGCAGCTTGGCCTCGGACATAATCTACGAGCAGTACTTC. As protein: CASSLASDIIYEQYF.

This clone was counted only a few times. The chain carries TRBV5-1 and TRBJ1-4; weak D call: TRBD1 (5 bases). Trimming shortened V by 5 bases and J by 4 bases, and 12 bases separated the two germline ends. Germline CDR1 is SGHRS and CDR2 is YFSETQ. CDR3 length equals 14 residues. The CDR3 here is CASRWGRVNEKLFF. The DNA of the CDR3 is TGCGCCAGCAGGTGGGGCAGGGTTAATGAAAAACTGTTTTTT.

This clone was picked up a small number of times. The rearrangement uses TRBV4-1 and TRBJ2-5; TRBD1 matches 10 bases. J lost 4 bases, V lost 0 bases, and 2 bases had no gene match. Germline CDR1 reads MGHRA; CDR2 reads YSYEKL. This CDR3 contains 15 residues. CDR3 in amino acids: CASSQEGQGLETQYF. The CDR3 nucleotides are TGCGCCAGCAGCCAAGAGGGACAGGGGTTAGAGACCCAGTACTTC.

The chain carries TRBV5-1 and TRBJ2-7, with a possible D match to TRBD1 (6 bases). Trimming took off 4 bases at V and 5 bases at J, with 13 bases between the two ends. This CDR3 is 13 amino acids long. In germline, CDR1 is SGHRS, CDR2 YFSETQ. The CDR3 sequence: CASSPDTGNEQYF. CDR3 nucleotide sequence: TGCGCCAGCAGCCCAGATACAGGGAACGAGCAGTACTTC.

This clone was picked up one time. V is TRBV29-1 and J is TRBJ2-3, with 14 bases lining up with TRBD2. CDR3 length equals 15 residues. CDR1 and CDR2 from the germline V gene are SQVTM and ANQGSEA. J gave up 5 bases and V 7 bases, and 8 bases lay outside the gene matches. CDR3 sequence (DNA): TGCAGCGAATCAAGACTAGCGGGAGGGGAAGATACGCAGTATTTT. It translates to CSESRLAGGEDTQYF.

V usage is TRBV11-2 and J usage is TRBJ2-7; 11 bases fit TRBD1. CDR1 is SGHAT and CDR2 is FQNNGV in the germline V gene. The CDR3 loop spans 15 amino acids. V dropped 5 bases and J dropped 4; count of bases not matched to a gene: 7. The CDR3 DNA follows: TGTGCCAGCAGCCCGGGACAGGGGGGGGATTACGAGCAGTACTTC. Encoded protein: CASSPGQGGDYEQYF. Full variable domain (rest looked up from reference TRBV11-2 and TRBJ2-7): EAGVAQSPRYKIIEKRQSVAFWCNPISGHATLYWYQQILGQGPKLLIQFQNNGVVDDSQLPKDRFSAERLKGVDSTLKIQPAKLEDSAVYLCASSPGQGGDYEQYFGPGTRLTVT.

CDR3 DNA sequence: TGTGCCAGCTCACCACAGGGTAGCGGGGGAGAGCAGTACTTC. Translated, it gives CASSPQGSGGEQYF. The chain carries TRBV18 and TRBJ2-7; TRBD2 aligns across 9 bases. This CDR3 region has 14 residues. Germline CDR1 is KGHSH and CDR2 is LQKENI. Unmatched junction bases numbered 5, after V lost 1 base and J lost 7 bases.

This clone has only a few counts. The gene calls are TRBV28 and TRBJ1-5, with 8 bases identical to TRBD1. J lost 3 bases, V lost 4 bases, and 8 bases had no gene match. The CDR3 is 16 residues long. Germline V gives CDR1 MDHEN, CDR2 SYDVKM. CDR3 DNA: TGTGCCAGCAGTTCAGGGGGCCCATTGATCAATCAGCCCCAGCATTTT. This codes for CASSSGGPLINQPQHF.